A selection of T cell receptor beta chains follows, all from one sample in a study. TCRdb used MiXCR to reprocess the 5' RACE reads, holding one entry per CDR3 protein. This repertoire shows 50,000 to 60,000 distinct CDR3 sequences, roughly 20% found once; its top ten account for 3.2%. The sequenced sample was tumor-infiltrating Tregs sorted from the breast tumor. The receptors originated from a female donor with breast cancer. CDR3s include the opening cysteine and the closing phenylalanine or tryptophan. The D gene is left open where the match is weak. Clone sizes are given selectively: once, few, many, or a class where the clone is expanded.

>TRBJ1-2|NA|many|TRBV20-1
TGCAGTGCTAGTAACAGGGCGGGAGGCTACACCTTC
CSASNRAGGYTF
>TRBJ2-3|TRBD1|NA|TRBV7-3
TGTGCCAGCAGCCCGACAGGGGGAGGGGGTACGCAGTATTTT
CASSPTGGGGTQYF
>TRBJ1-5|NA|few|TRBV9
TGTGCCCCCGACCGGGTTAGGGAGCAGCCCCAGCATTTT
CAPDRVREQPQHF
>TRBJ1-2|NA|few|TRBV28
TGTGCCAGCAGGCTGCCAATAGGCGGCAACTATGGCTACACCTTC
CASRLPIGGNYGYTF
>TRBJ2-1|TRBD2|NA|TRBV6-2/TRBV6-3
TGTGCCAGCAGTTGCCCCGGGACTAAAGGGGATGAGCAGTTCTTC
CASSCPGTKGDEQFF
>TRBJ1-4|NA|NA|TRBV6-5
TGTGCCAGCAGTTCCGAAGGTGTGGGGCGGGGTGAAAAACTGTTTTTT
CASSSEGVGRGEKLFF
>TRBJ2-3|TRBD1|many|TRBV9
TGTGCCAGCAGCGAGGGACAGGCCACAGATACGCAGTATTTT
CASSEGQATDTQYF
>TRBJ1-3|NA|few|TRBV20-1
TGCAGTGCTCGAGGGAGCTCTGGAAACACCATATATTTT
CSARGSSGNTIYF
>TRBJ2-4|TRBD2|few|TRBV15
TGTGCCACCAGCAGGTCTAGCGGGAGGGGCTTTCTAGCCAAAAACATTCAGTACTTC
CATSRSSGRGFLAKNIQYF
>TRBJ2-5|NA|few|TRBV5-1
TGCGCCAGCAGATCCGGGACGGCACAAGAGACCCAGTACTTC
CASRSGTAQETQYF
>TRBJ1-5|NA|many|TRBV4-2
TGTGCCAGCAGCCAAGCGGCGTCGGACCCCCAGCCCCAGCATTTT
CASSQAASDPQPQHF
>TRBJ1-5|TRBD1|NA|TRBV7-2
TGTGCCAGCAGCCTAACAGGGGCCCCATCGTCGCCCCAGCATTTT
CASSLTGAPSSPQHF
>TRBJ2-3|NA|few|TRBV29-1
TGCAGCGTTGATAGGGTAGACACAGATACGCAGTATTTT
CSVDRVDTDTQYF
>TRBJ2-2|NA|NA|TRBV4-1
TGCGCCAGCAGCCAATTGGTCTGGGGGGCTCGGAACACCGGGGAGCTGTCTTTT
CASSQLVWGARNTGELSF
>TRBJ1-2|TRBD1|few|TRBV5-1
TGCGCCAGCAGCACCTCCGGGACAGGGAACTATGGCTACACCTTC
CASSTSGTGNYGYTF
>TRBJ2-5|NA|few|TRBV20-1
TGCAGTGGGGAAGGAATCTCCCAAGAGACCCAGTACTTC
CSGEGISQETQYF
>TRBJ2-5|NA|many|TRBV5-1
TGCGCCAGCAGTCGGGGAAGGGGACAAGAGACCCAGTACTTC
CASSRGRGQETQYF
>TRBJ1-5|NA|NA|TRBV5-1
TGCGCCGGCAGCCCGCTCGGACAGAATCAGCTCCAGCATTTT
CAGSPLGQNQLQHF
>TRBJ2-6|NA|many|TRBV11-3
TGTGCCAGCAGCTTAGTGGCGGGGGCCAACGTCCTGACTTTC
CASSLVAGANVLTF
>TRBJ2-3|NA|few|TRBV5-1
TGCGCCAGCAGCCCGGGTAGGGCAGAGACAGATACGCAGTATTTT
CASSPGRAETDTQYF
>TRBJ2-5|TRBD1|many|TRBV4-2
TGTGCCAGCAGCCCGACAGGGGTTGGGGCGACCCAGTACTTC
CASSPTGVGATQYF
>TRBJ1-1|NA|many|TRBV27
TGTGCCAGCAGGAGGCGGGGAGCGAGCACTGAAGCTTTCTTT
CASRRRGASTEAFF
>TRBJ2-7|NA|many|TRBV5-6
TGTGCCAGCAGCCCGGCCGGCCTCAACGAGCAGTACTTC
CASSPAGLNEQYF
>TRBJ2-7|NA|NA|TRBV2
TGTGCCAGCGAGGGCAGGGGGGATTACGAGCAGTACTTC
CASEGRGDYEQYF
>TRBJ2-3|TRBD1|few|TRBV7-9
TGTGCCAGCAGCTGGGGGACAGCAGATACGCAGTATTTT
CASSWGTADTQYF
>TRBJ1-1|NA|medium-sized|TRBV20-1
TGCAGTGCTAGACCCCCTGGGGGGGCTGAAGCTTTCTTT
CSARPPGGAEAFF
>TRBJ2-3|TRBD2|NA|TRBV20-1
TGCAGTGTTCCGACTAGCGGGCAGACGGGTGATACGCAGTATTTT
CSVPTSGQTGDTQYF
>TRBJ1-1|NA|NA|TRBV7-2
TGTGCCAGCAGCTCATCACAGGTTCACGCTGAAGCTTTCTTT
CASSSSQVHAEAFF
>TRBJ2-5|TRBD1|NA|TRBV29-1
TGCAGCGTTGTGGGACAGGTTCAAGAGACCCAGTACTTC
CSVVGQVQETQYF
>TRBJ2-7|NA|NA|TRBV28
TGTGCCAGCTTTACAGGGTCCGAGCAGTACTTC
CASFTGSEQYF
>TRBJ1-5|NA|NA|TRBV29-1
TGCAGCGCCGGACACCCCAGTCAGCCCCAGCATTTT
CSAGHPSQPQHF
>TRBJ2-1|TRBD2|many|TRBV5-1
TGCGCCAGCAGCTCGGGGACTAGCGGGAGGATCAACAATGAGCAGTTCTTC
CASSSGTSGRINNEQFF
>TRBJ2-7|NA|few|TRBV20-1
TGCAGTGCTAGATCTCCATCTGGATACGAGCAGTACTTC
CSARSPSGYEQYF
>TRBJ2-2|NA|few|TRBV12-3/TRBV12-4
TGTGCCAGCAGCTCTTACAGGGGAGGGAACACCGGGGAGCTGTTTTTT
CASSSYRGGNTGELFF
>TRBJ1-3|NA|NA|TRBV30
TGTGCCTGGAGTGTGCGCATGTTTTCTGGAAACACCATATATTTT
CAWSVRMFSGNTIYF
>TRBJ1-1|NA|NA|TRBV6-6
TGTGCCAGCACTGGGGGGGGGCTCAGAACTGAAGCTTTCTTT
CASTGGGLRTEAFF
>TRBJ2-1|TRBD2|few|TRBV20-1
TGCAGTGCTGGGTGGTCTAGCGGGTTTTATGAGCAGTTCTTC
CSAGWSSGFYEQFF
>TRBJ2-7|NA|many|TRBV7-2
TGTGCCAGCAGCTCTCTAGGATACGAGCAGTACTTC
CASSSLGYEQYF
>TRBJ1-1|NA|NA|TRBV12-3/TRBV12-4
TGTGCCAGCGGTTGGGGGGACACTGAAGCTTTCTTT
CASGWGDTEAFF
>TRBJ1-5|TRBD1|NA|TRBV27
TGTGCCAGCAGCGGACAGGGGTATCAGCCCCAGCATTTT
CASSGQGYQPQHF
>TRBJ2-7|NA|few|TRBV7-2
TGTGCCAGCAGCCCCGCCCACAGGGCCCACTACGAGCAGTACTTC
CASSPAHRAHYEQYF
>TRBJ1-5|NA|NA|TRBV6-5
TGTGCCAACAGTCCAGAGACATATAGCAATCAGCCCCAGCATTTT
CANSPETYSNQPQHF
>TRBJ1-6|NA|few|TRBV6-2/TRBV6-3
TGTGCCACCGCTTCTTCTAGGTCTAATTCACCCCTCCACTTT
CATASSRSNSPLHF
>TRBJ2-2|NA|few|TRBV5-1
TGCGCCAGCAGCTTGGAAGCAGGGGAGGTCGGGGAGCTGTTTTTT
CASSLEAGEVGELFF
>TRBJ2-4|NA|NA|TRBV11-2
TGTGCCAGCAGCCCCCAGGGGGGCGTAAAGGGTTACTTC
CASSPQGGVKGYF
>TRBJ1-4|TRBD1|NA|TRBV6-6
TGTGCCAGCAGGTACTCGACAGGGGTTGAAAAACTGTTTTTT
CASRYSTGVEKLFF
>TRBJ2-7|TRBD2|many|TRBV6-1
TGTGCCAGCACCCCGGGACTAGGGCGTTACGAGCAGTACTTC
CASTPGLGRYEQYF
>TRBJ2-7|TRBD2|many|TRBV5-1
TGCGCCAGCAGCTCGTTGGTGGGTCTGACTAGCGGGGGTTCACACGAGCAGTACTTC
CASSSLVGLTSGGSHEQYF
>TRBJ2-2|NA|few|TRBV20-1
TGCAGTGCTAGAGATAGATCCGAAGGGACCGGGGAGCTGTTTTTT
CSARDRSEGTGELFF
>TRBJ2-1|NA|few|TRBV5-1
TGCGCCAGCACCCCACGAGACAGTGGATTCAATGAGCAGTTCTTC
CASTPRDSGFNEQFF
>TRBJ2-5|TRBD2|many|TRBV5-1
TGCGCCAGCAGCTATACTAGCGGGGGAGGGGAGACCCAGTACTTC
CASSYTSGGGETQYF
>TRBJ2-2|TRBD1|many|TRBV7-3
TGTGCCAGCAGCCCTTCGGACAGGGGGGAGCTGTTTTTT
CASSPSDRGELFF
>TRBJ2-4|NA|once|TRBV11-2
TGTGCCAGCAGCCCCCAGGGGGGCGTAAGGGGTTACTTC
CASSPQGGVRGYF
>TRBJ2-1|TRBD2|many|TRBV6-5
TGTGCCAGCAGTTACAGCGGGGGGGCGACATACAATGAGCAGTTCTTC
CASSYSGGATYNEQFF
>TRBJ2-2|NA|few|TRBV20-1
TGCAGTGCTACCGGGACCGCGAACACCGGGGAGCTGTTTTTT
CSATGTANTGELFF
>TRBJ2-2|NA|NA|TRBV9
TGTGCCAGCAGCTCCGGGACTCCGAACACCGGGGAGCTGTTTTTT
CASSSGTPNTGELFF
>TRBJ2-3|NA|many|TRBV20-1
TGCAGTGCTGAAACAGGGTCGGGGGATACGCAGTATTTT
CSAETGSGDTQYF
>TRBJ1-5|TRBD1|NA|TRBV10-3
TGTGCCATCGGGCAGACAGGGGTCGATCAGCCCCAGCATTTT
CAIGQTGVDQPQHF
>TRBJ2-7|TRBD1|NA|TRBV20-1
TGCAGTGCTGAGCCCCCGGGACAGGGGGTCCGCGAGCAGTACTTC
CSAEPPGQGVREQYF
>TRBJ2-5|NA|NA|TRBV28
TGTGCCAGCAGTTCGTCTCAGGGTAAAGAGACCCAGTACTTC
CASSSSQGKETQYF